Below are 20 T cell receptor beta chains sequenced from a single sample in a study of blood T cell repertoires in COVID-19. TCRdb keeps only in-frame clones here, not all; method: immunoSEQ multiplex PCR. The table shows just over 60,000 clones, with 80% occurring only once. Sequenced sample: peripheral blood. The receptors originated from a man younger than 40 with COVID-19, enrolled during active disease.

This clone appeared a few times. The chain joins TRBV5-6 to TRBJ1-3; weak D call: TRBD1 (5 bases). The CDR3 spans 12 residues. Germline values: CDR1 SGHDT, CDR2 YYEEEE. Trimming took 0 bases from V and 7 from J, leaving 5 bases between them. The CDR3 bases are TGTGCCAGCAGCTTGGGGGGCAACACCATATATTTT. It translates to CASSLGGNTIYF.

This chain links TRBV9 with TRBJ2-3, with D tentatively TRBD1 (6 bases). Between the trimmed V and J ends, which lost 3 bases and 1 base, there was a span of 15 bases. This CDR3 comprises 16 residues. Germline V CDR1 and CDR2: SGDLS, YYNGEE. In nucleotides, the CDR3 is TGTGCCAGCAGCGCCCCACAGGGTGAGGGCACAGATACGCAGTATTTT. Encoded protein: CASSAPQGEGTDTQYF.

V is TRBV9 and J is TRBJ1-3; 8 bases fit TRBD1. The CDR3 is made up of 19 amino acids. Germline CDR1 and CDR2: SGDLS and YYNGEE. Unmatched junction bases numbered 14, after V lost 3 bases and J lost 0 bases. As DNA, the CDR3 is TGTGCCAGCAGCGCCCGATCGACCGGGACAGGTTACTCTGGAAACACCATATATTTT. Translation gives CASSARSTGTGYSGNTIYF.

This CDR3 is CASSLGTGGQPQHF. CDR3 sequence (DNA): TGCGCCAGCAGCTTGGGGACAGGGGGTCAGCCCCAGCATTTT. J is TRBJ1-5 and V is TRBV5-1; TRBD1 matches 10 bases. Germline V gene lookup returns CDR1 SGHRS and CDR2 YFSETQ. The CDR3 sequence is 14 residues long. The V and J ends lost 0 bases and 6 bases, in that order; junction bases with no gene match: 0.

The chain joins TRBV5-6 to TRBJ2-2; tentative D call: TRBD2 (5 bases). The CDR3 is made up of 18 amino acids. Between the trimmed V and J ends, which lost 4 bases and 0 bases, there was a span of 19 bases. Germline CDR1 SGHDT, CDR2 YYEEEE. The CDR3 loop reads CASSPDLSGRANTGELFF. The CDR3 DNA sequence: TGTGCCAGCAGCCCAGACCTAAGCGGACGGGCGAACACCGGGGAGCTGTTTTTT.

The chain has TRBV11-3 and TRBJ2-4; 7 bases are a match to TRBD2. The CDR3 is 16 amino acids. CDR1 is SGHNT, CDR2 YENEEA, per germline. Trimming took 3 bases from V and 1 from J; bases not matched to a gene: 6. Here the CDR3 DNA reads TGTGCCAGCAGCTTGGGCGGGAGTCTGGCCAAAAACATTCAGTACTTC. Protein sequence: CASSLGGSLAKNIQYF.

The rearrangement joins TRBV6-2 or TRBV6-3 to TRBJ1-3, with a tentative D call TRBD1 (6 bases). V lost 5 bases and J 0 bases, leaving 11 bases between the germline ends. The length of the CDR3 is 15 residues. Germline V gene lookup returns CDR1 MNHEY and CDR2 SVGEGT. CDR3 region: CASSRGTDSGNTIYF. CDR3 nucleotides: TGTGCCAGCAGTAGGGGGACCGACTCTGGAAACACCATATATTTT.

The chain has TRBV30 and TRBJ2-2; the D is unclear. V shed 3 bases and J shed 6 bases, with 8 bases lying between them. The CDR3 totals 12 residues. Germline V gene data show CDR1 as GTSNPN and CDR2 as SVGIG (reference sequence). The CDR3 DNA sequence: TGTGCCTGGAGAGTTAACTCCGGGGAGCTGTTTTTT. Translation: CAWRVNSGELFF.

The chain carries TRBV15 and TRBJ2-1; 8 bases are shared with TRBD2. Germline CDR1 reads LNHNV; CDR2 reads YYDKDF (reference sequence). The CDR3 consists of 15 residues. V was pared by 1 base and J by 1 base, with 0 bases of the junction left unmatched. CDR3 sequence (DNA): TGTGCCACCAGCAGAGCTAGCGGGTCCTACAATGAGCAGTTCTTC. Protein product: CATSRASGSYNEQFF. Full variable domain (missing parts from reference TRBV15 and TRBJ2-1): DAMVIQNPRYQVTQFGKPVTLSCSQTLNHNVMYWYQQKSSQAPKLLFHYYDKDFNNEADTPDNFQSRRPNTSFCFLDIRSPGLGDTAMYLCATSRASGSYNEQFFGPGTRLTVL.

The V and J genes are TRBV15 and TRBJ2-3; a weak D match, TRBD2 (6 bases). The CDR3 is 15 amino acids. V was pared by 0 bases and J by 0 bases, with 7 bases between. Germline-derived CDR1 and CDR2 are LNHNV and YYDKDF (reference sequence). CDR3 bases: TGTGCCACCAGCAGAGAGGGACTGAGCACAGATACGCAGTATTTT. Translating it yields CATSREGLSTDTQYF.

V is TRBV5-6 and J is TRBJ1-3; TRBD1 aligns across 7 bases. With V trimmed by 3 bases and J by 4 bases, 7 bases remained unmatched. This CDR3 spans 15 amino acids. The germline gives CDR1 SGHDT, CDR2 YYEEEE. CDR3 coding DNA: TGTGCCAGCAGCTCCCAGGGGGTGCACGGAAACACCATATATTTT. It is translated as CASSSQGVHGNTIYF.

In this sample, this clone turned up once. The CDR3 nucleotides read TGTGCCAGCAGGCCTACTGTTAGCACAGATACGCAGTATTTT. This gives the protein CASRPTVSTDTQYF. The rearrangement joins TRBV3-1 (or the pseudogene TRBV3-2) to TRBJ2-3; no clear D gene. The germline V and J ends were trimmed by 6 bases and 0 bases, with 10 bases remaining between them. Germline values: CDR1 LGHDT, CDR2 YNNKEL (reference sequence). The CDR3 is 14 residues long.

The gene calls are TRBV28 and TRBJ1-5, with a weak D call TRBD1 (5 bases). Deletions cut 2 bases from V and 2 bases from J, with 10 bases between. Germline V CDR1 and CDR2: MDHEN, SYDVKM. CDR3 length: 15 amino acids. The CDR3 sequence is CASSLPGFGNQPQHF. The CDR3, as DNA: TGTGCCAGCAGTTTACCAGGGTTCGGCAATCAGCCCCAGCATTTT.

V is TRBV6-2 or TRBV6-3 and J is TRBJ2-1, with a tentative D call TRBD2 (5 bases). Trimming removed 6 bases at V and 7 bases at J, with 16 bases between. This CDR3 is built from 14 residues. Germline V gene lookup returns CDR1 MNHEY and CDR2 SVGEGT. The CDR3 here is CASSPRATGNEQFF. The DNA for the CDR3 is TGTGCCAGCAGCCCGAGGGCCACGGGGAATGAGCAGTTCTTC.

Comments on this clone: The identical CDR3 is also encoded by other nucleotide sequences in the sample. The V and J genes are TRBV5-6 and TRBJ1-1, with D possibly TRBD1 on 5 matching bases. CDR3 length equals 16 residues. Germline values: CDR1 SGHDT, CDR2 YYEEEE. Trimming removed 0 bases at V and 0 bases at J, with 12 bases between. CDR3 sequence: CASSLGSRGMNTEAFF. CDR3 in DNA: TGTGCCAGCAGCTTGGGTTCCCGGGGGATGAACACTGAAGCTTTCTTT.

This clone was seen ten or more times. The V call is TRBV18, the J call TRBJ1-2, with 10 bases identical to TRBD1. After removal of 6 bases from V and 2 bases from J, the junction contained 6 bases not matched to a gene. Germline V gene data show CDR1 as KGHSH and CDR2 as LQKENI. The CDR3 extends over 15 amino acids. The CDR3 DNA follows: TGTGCCAGCTCCAAGACAGGGGGCGAGAACTATGGCTACACCTTC. Its protein is CASSKTGGENYGYTF. Combining the CDR3 with reference TRBV18 and TRBJ1-2 gives the whole variable domain NAGVMQNPRHLVRRRGQEARLRCSPMKGHSHVYWYRQLPEEGLKFMVYLQKENIIDESGMPKERFSAEFPKEGPSILRIQQVVRGDSAAYFCASSKTGGENYGYTFGSGTRLTVV.

V is TRBV19 and J is TRBJ2-1; D might be TRBD1 (5 bases). CDR1 and CDR2 from the germline V gene are LNHDA and SQIVND (reference sequence). The CDR3 sequence is 15 residues long. V was clipped by 6 bases and J by 9 bases, with 21 bases between them. CDR3 sequence reads: CASRIGHTPWIEQFF. CDR3 DNA: TGTGCCAGTAGGATCGGACACACTCCTTGGATTGAGCAGTTCTTC.

The chain recombines TRBV19 with TRBJ1-1; D is possibly TRBD1 (5 bases). Looked up from germline, CDR1 is LNHDA and CDR2 is SQIVND (reference sequence). The CDR3 spans 15 residues. Trimming shortened V by 8 bases and J by 2 bases, and 18 bases separated the two germline ends. The CDR3 region has the DNA TGTGCCAGTGCGTACAGGAGACGGTCTAACACTGAAGCTTTCTTT. Translating gives CASAYRRRSNTEAFF.

This sequence joins TRBV10-3 and TRBJ1-1; TRBD1 aligns across 10 bases. Germline V gene lookup returns CDR1 ENHRY and CDR2 SYGVKD. CDR3 length: 16 amino acids. J lost 2 bases, V lost 5 bases, and 8 bases had no gene match. The CDR3 DNA is TGTGCCATCAGTCACCGGGACAGGGGCCCTAACACTGAAGCTTTCTTT. Protein: CAISHRDRGPNTEAFF.

As for this clone: One junction end disagrees with the germline gene, perhaps due to a read error. The chain combines TRBV6-6 with TRBJ2-7; perhaps TRBD1 as D (6 bases). Germline CDR1 is MNHNY and CDR2 is SVGAGI (reference sequence). The CDR3 is made up of 11 amino acids. As DNA, the CDR3 is TGTGCCAGCAGTACCCCAGGGGAGCGGTACTTC. Its translation: CASSTPGERYF.